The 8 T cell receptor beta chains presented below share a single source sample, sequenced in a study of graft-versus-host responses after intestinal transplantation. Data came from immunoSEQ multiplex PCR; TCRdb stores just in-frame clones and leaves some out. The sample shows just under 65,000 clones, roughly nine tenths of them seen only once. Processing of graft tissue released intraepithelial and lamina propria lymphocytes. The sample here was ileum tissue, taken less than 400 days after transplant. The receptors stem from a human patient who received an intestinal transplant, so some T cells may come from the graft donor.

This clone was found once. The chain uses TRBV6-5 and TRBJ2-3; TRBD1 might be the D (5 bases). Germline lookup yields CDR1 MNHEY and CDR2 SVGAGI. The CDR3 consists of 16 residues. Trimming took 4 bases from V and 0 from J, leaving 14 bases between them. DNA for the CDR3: TGTGCCAGCAGTTCGACAGTGCATTCTAGCACAGATACGCAGTATTTT. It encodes CASSSTVHSSTDTQYF.

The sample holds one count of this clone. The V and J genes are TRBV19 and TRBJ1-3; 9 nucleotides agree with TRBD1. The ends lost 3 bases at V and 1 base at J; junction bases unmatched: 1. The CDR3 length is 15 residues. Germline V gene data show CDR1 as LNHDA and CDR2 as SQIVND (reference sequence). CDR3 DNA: TGTGCCAGTAGTATTGGGACAGGGTCTGGAAACACCATATATTTT. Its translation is CASSIGTGSGNTIYF.

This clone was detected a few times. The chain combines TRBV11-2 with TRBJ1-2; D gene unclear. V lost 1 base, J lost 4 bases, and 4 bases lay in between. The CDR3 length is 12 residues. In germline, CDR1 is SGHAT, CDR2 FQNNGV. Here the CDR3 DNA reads TGTGCCAGCAGCTTAGGGGGCTATGGCTACACCTTC. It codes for CASSLGGYGYTF.

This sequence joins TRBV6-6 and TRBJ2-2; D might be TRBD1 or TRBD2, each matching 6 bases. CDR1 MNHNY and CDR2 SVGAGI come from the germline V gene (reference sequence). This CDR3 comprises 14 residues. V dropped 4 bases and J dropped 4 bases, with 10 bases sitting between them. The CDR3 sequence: CASSSGARTGELFF. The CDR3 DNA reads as TGTGCCAGCAGTTCGGGGGCACGCACCGGGGAGCTGTTTTTT.

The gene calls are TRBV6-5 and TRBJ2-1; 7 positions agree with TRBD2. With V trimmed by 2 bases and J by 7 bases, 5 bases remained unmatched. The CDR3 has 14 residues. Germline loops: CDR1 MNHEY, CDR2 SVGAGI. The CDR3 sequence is CASSYGVAGNEQFF. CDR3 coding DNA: TGTGCCAGCAGTTACGGGGTAGCGGGTAATGAGCAGTTCTTC.

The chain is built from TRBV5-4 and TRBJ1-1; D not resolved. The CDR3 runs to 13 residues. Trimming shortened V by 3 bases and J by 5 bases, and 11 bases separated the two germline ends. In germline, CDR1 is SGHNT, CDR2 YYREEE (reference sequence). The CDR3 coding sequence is TGTGCCAGCAGCTGGGTCGGGGAAACTGAAGCTTTCTTT. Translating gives CASSWVGETEAFF.

The CDR3 spells CASIGTSGTYEQYF. CDR3 nucleotides: TGTGCCAGCATTGGGACTAGCGGGACCTACGAGCAGTACTTC. The rearrangement uses TRBV28 and TRBJ2-7; 13 bases fit TRBD2. Germline trimming cut 7 bases from V and 2 bases from J; bases unmatched to any gene: 2. CDR3 length equals 14 residues. Germline V gene lookup returns CDR1 MDHEN and CDR2 SYDVKM.

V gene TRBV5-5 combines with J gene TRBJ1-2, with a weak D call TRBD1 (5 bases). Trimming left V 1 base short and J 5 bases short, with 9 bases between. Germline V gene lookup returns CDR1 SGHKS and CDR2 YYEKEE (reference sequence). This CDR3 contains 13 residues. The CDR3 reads CASSLWDPYGYTF. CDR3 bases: TGTGCCAGCAGCTTGTGGGACCCGTATGGCTACACCTTC.